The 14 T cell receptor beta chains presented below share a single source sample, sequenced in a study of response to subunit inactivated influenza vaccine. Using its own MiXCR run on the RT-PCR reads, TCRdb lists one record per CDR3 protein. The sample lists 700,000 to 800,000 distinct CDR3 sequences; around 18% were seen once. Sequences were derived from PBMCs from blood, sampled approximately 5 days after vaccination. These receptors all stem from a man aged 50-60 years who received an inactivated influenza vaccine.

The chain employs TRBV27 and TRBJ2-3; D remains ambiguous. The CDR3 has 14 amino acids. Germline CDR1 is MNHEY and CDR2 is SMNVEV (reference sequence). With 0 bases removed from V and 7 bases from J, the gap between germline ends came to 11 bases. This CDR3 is CASSLSIHDHTQYF. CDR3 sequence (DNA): TGTGCCAGCAGTTTATCGATCCATGACCATACGCAGTATTTT.

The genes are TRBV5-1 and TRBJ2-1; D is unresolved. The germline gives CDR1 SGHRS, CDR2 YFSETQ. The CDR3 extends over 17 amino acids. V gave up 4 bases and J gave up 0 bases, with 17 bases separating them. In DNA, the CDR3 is TGCGCCAGCAGCCCCCCAGCCTTCGGCGGCTCCTACAATGAGCAGTTCTTC. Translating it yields CASSPPAFGGSYNEQFF. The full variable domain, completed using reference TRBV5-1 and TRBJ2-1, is KAGVTQTPRYLIKTRGQQVTLSCSPISGHRSVSWYQQTPGQGLQFLFEYFSETQRNKGNFPGRFSGRQFSNSRSEMNVSTLELGDSALYLCASSPPAFGGSYNEQFFGPGTRLTVL.

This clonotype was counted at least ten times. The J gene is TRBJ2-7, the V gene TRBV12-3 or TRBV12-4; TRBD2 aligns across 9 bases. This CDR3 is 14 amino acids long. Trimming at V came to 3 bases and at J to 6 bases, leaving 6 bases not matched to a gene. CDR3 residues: CASSLSTRGGEQYF. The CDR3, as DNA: TGTGCCAGCAGTTTGTCTACGCGGGGGGGCGAGCAGTACTTC.

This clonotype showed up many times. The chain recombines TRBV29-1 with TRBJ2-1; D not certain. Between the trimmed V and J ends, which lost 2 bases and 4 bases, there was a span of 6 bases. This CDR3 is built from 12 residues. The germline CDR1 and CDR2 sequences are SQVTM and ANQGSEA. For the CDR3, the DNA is TGCAGCGTTGAAAGCAGTTACAATGAGCAGTTCTTC. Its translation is CSVESSYNEQFF.

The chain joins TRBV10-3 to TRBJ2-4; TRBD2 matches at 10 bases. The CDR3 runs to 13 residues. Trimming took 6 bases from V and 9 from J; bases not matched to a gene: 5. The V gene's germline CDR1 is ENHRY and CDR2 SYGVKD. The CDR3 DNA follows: TGTGCCATCAGAGCGGGGGGGCAAGGCATTCAGTACTTC. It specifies CAIRAGGQGIQYF.

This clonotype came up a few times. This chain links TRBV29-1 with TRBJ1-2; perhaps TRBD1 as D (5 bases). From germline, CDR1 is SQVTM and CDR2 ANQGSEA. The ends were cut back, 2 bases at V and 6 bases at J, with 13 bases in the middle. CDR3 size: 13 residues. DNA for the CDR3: TGCAGCGTTGAACGTCAAGGGGCAAATGGCTACACCTTC. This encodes CSVERQGANGYTF. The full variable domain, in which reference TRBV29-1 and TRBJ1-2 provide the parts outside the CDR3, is SAVISQKPSRDICQRGTSLTIQCQVDSQVTMMFWYRQQPGQSLTLIATANQGSEATYESGFVIDKFPISRPNLTFSTLTVSNMSPEDSSIYLCSVERQGANGYTFGSGTRLTVV.

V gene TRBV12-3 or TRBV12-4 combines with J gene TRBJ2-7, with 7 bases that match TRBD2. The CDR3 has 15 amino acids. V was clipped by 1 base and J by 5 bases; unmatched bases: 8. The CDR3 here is CASSLGGGGFNEQYF. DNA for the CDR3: TGTGCCAGCAGTTTAGGTGGGGGGGGGTTCAACGAGCAGTACTTC.

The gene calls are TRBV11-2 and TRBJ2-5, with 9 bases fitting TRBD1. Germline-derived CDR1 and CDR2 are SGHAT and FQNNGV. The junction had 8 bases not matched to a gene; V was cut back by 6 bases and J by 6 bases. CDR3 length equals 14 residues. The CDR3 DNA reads TGTGCCAGCAGGAAAGGACAGGGGAGTCAGACCCAGTACTTC. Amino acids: CASRKGQGSQTQYF.

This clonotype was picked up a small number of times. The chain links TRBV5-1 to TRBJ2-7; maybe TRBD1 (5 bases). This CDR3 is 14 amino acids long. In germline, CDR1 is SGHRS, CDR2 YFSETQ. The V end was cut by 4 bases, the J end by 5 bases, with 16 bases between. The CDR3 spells CASSTGQGANEQYF. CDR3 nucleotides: TGCGCCAGCAGCACCGGACAAGGGGCAAACGAGCAGTACTTC.

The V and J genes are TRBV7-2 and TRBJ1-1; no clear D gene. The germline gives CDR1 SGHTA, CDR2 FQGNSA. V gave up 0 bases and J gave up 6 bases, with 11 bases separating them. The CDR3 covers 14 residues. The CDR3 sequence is CASSLAQKGSEAFF. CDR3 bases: TGTGCCAGCAGCTTAGCGCAGAAGGGCTCTGAAGCTTTCTTT.

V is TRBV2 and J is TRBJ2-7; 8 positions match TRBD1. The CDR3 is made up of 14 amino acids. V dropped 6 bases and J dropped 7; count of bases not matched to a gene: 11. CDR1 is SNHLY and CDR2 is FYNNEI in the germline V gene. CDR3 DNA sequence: TGTGCCAGCAGCTTAGGACAGGGAACGCGGGAGCAGTACTTC. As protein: CASSLGQGTREQYF.

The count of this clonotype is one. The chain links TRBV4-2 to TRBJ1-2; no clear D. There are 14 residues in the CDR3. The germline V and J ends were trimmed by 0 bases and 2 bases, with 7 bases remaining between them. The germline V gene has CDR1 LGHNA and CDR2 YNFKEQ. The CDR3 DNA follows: TGTGCCAGCAGCCAAGAACCCGGAAACTATGGCTACACCTTC. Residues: CASSQEPGNYGYTF.

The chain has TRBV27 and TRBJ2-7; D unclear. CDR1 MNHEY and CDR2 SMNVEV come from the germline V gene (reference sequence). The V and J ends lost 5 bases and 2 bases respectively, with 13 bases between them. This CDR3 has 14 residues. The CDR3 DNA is TGTGCCAGCAGTCGGCGCGCCACCACCTACGAGCAGTACTTC. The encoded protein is CASSRRATTYEQYF.

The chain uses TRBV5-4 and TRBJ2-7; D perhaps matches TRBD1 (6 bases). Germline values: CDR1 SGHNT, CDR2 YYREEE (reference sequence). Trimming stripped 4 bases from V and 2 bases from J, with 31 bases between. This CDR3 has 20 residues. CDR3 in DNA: TGTGCCAGCAGCGCGGCCCTTTCCGGAACAGGGAGTGTGTCAGCCTACGAGCAGTACTTC. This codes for CASSAALSGTGSVSAYEQYF.